Described below is a single TCR beta chain sequence and its context. Its antigen is not yet known. No base quality information exists; no much larger clone differs at one position. Trimming costs V 2 bases and J 2 bases, and their ends lie 11 bases apart. The CDR3 goes from the cysteine to the phenylalanine over 15 residues. Only the CDR3 DNA is retained, 45 bases long and in frame from the first base. CDR1 and CDR2, looked up from the germline V gene, are MNHEY and SVGEGT. Participants in the prospective study were aged roughly 18 to 89 years, lived in 24 United States geographic areas, and enrolled through a virtual design. To assign participants to cohorts, the prospective study relied on clinical history that participants themselves reported in a screening survey and a study questionnaire. Recovered participants in ImmuneRACE Cohort 3 were defined as having two consecutive negative NP/OP PCR tests, clearance from a healthcare professional, or resolution of symptoms. Mobile phlebotomists in the prospective study collected whole blood, serum and a nasopharyngeal or oropharyngeal swab from every participant. Prospective study participants could optionally give additional blood draws and questionnaires over a roughly two-month period. Before DNA extraction, blood samples from the prospective study were shipped at room temperature or frozen.

The immunoSEQ Assay, a bias-controlled multiplex PCR, was used to amplify TCRbeta CDR3 regions from genomic DNA. The original methods were these. The number of nucleated cells in each sample was estimated from the amplification of reference gene primers within the assay. To quantify the absolute abundance of each unique TCRbeta CDR3 rearrangement, sequence reads were collapsed and filtered. For each sample, productive Simpson clonality was calculated as the square root of Simpson's diversity index over productive rearrangements. TCRdb re-hosts the immuneACCESS table, in-frame sequences only. Its copies lack some clones; in the studies checked, an unresolved V gene accounts for under half of them, and the cause for the rest is not known. The DNA was the basis for D and trimming; V, J and clone size are from that table. The sample data list under 300,000 clones, and roughly nine tenths of these were observed just once. The top ten clones comprise roughly 2.3% of the sample.

The entry originates in a study of blood T cell repertoires in COVID-19 (TCRdb year 2020). The study in broad terms: Samples from collaborators originated in the United States, Italy and Spain and spanned both the acute and convalescent phases of COVID-19. Samples came from the ongoing ImmuneRACE study (first 160 participants) plus 1,254 subjects from 6 global collaborators. The repertoires were released in a freely available public database meant as a resource for research on the immune response to SARS-CoV-2. Nearly every sample came with metadata listing a de-identified subject ID, COVID-19 status, age in years and sex. HLA class I and class II types, where available, came from metadata supplied by the sample provider rather than from assay-based typing. The prospective study material was composed of cDNA or gDNA derived from T cells, B-cell-depleted T cells, or PBMCs. The dataset comprised deeply sampled blood TCRbeta repertoires from subjects exposed to, actively infected with, or recovered from COVID-19.

Here is what the overall study found, with its caveats: The quantity of clinical and demographic metadata differed by source and by participant and was supplied without curation.

This receptor was taken from a woman aged 18-29 years who had recovered from COVID-19. The receptor chain draws on TRBV6-2 or TRBV6-3 and TRBJ2-3; tentative D gene TRBD2, with 5 bases matching. Material for sequencing was PBMCs or T cells enriched from blood (not recorded which). At the DNA level, the sequence is TGTGCCAGCAGTTACGGAGGTCCGGCCACAGATACGCAGTATTTT. Its coded protein is CASSYGGPATDTQYF.